This T cell receptor beta chain stems from a study of breast tumors, draining lymph nodes, adjacent tissues listed by TCRdb under 2016. Concerning the study at large: In breast cancer patients, the study compared the TCR beta repertoires of tumor, adjacent nontumor tissue and axillary lymph nodes. The study aimed to assess the relationships and possible T-cell exchange between tumor, surrounding tissue and draining lymph node repertoires in human breast cancer. Overall results and qualifications from the work: T-cell repertoire diversity in tumors was found to be lower than in lymph nodes but higher than in nontumor tissue, and preferential V and J gene usage was observed. Rather than being directly demonstrated, the conclusion that tumor T cells originate in lymph nodes was presented as consistent with a hypothesis. The data were considered consistent with the idea that most tumor T cells come from the lymph node and then expand in tumor tissue. Tumor and nontumor tissue repertoires were found to be significantly more similar in luminal-like than in basal-like breast cancer.

From cysteine to phenylalanine, the CDR3 is 14 amino acids long. The CDR3 DNA has 42 bases and is translated from base 1. The germline V gene gives CDR1 as SGHRS and CDR2 as YFSETQ. The trim is 0 bases for V and 2 bases for J, with a gap of 8 bases between the germline ends. The listed sequencing device is Illumina HiSeq 2000. Multiplex PCR amplification was used to build the TCR beta chain libraries. High-throughput sequencing was used to analyze the amplified TCR beta chain products. The raw public data were reprocessed by TCRdb itself: fastp quality trimming at Q25, MiXCR clonotype calling, in-frame beta chains only. Entries that share a CDR3 protein sequence are merged under the most common genes and DNA. The table for this sample lists 100,000 or so distinct CDR3 sequences; 21% of them were counted only once. Of the sample, more than 0.9% falls within the top ten clones. This clonotype appeared many times. What antigen it recognizes has not been identified. No base quality information exists; no much larger clone differs at one position.

The axillary draining lymph nodes of breast cancer patients were the source of the lymph node samples. The V and J segments used are TRBV5-1 and TRBJ2-5; the D region possibly corresponds to TRBD1 (5 bases align). This sequence originates from a female donor with breast cancer. Some clones in this sample may be carry-over from other donors' samples. Sequencing was done on a sample of axillary lymph node tissue. The nucleotide sequence is given as TGCGCCAGCAGCTTGGGGACACTACAAGAGACCCAGTACTTC. It translates as CASSLGTLQETQYF. With the portions outside the CDR3 filled from the reference TRBV5-1 and TRBJ2-5 genes, the complete variable region becomes KAGVTQTPRYLIKTRGQQVTLSCSPISGHRSVSWYQQTPGQGLQFLFEYFSETQRNKGNFPGRFSGRQFSNSRSEMNVSTLELGDSALYLCASSLGTLQETQYFGPGTRLLVL.